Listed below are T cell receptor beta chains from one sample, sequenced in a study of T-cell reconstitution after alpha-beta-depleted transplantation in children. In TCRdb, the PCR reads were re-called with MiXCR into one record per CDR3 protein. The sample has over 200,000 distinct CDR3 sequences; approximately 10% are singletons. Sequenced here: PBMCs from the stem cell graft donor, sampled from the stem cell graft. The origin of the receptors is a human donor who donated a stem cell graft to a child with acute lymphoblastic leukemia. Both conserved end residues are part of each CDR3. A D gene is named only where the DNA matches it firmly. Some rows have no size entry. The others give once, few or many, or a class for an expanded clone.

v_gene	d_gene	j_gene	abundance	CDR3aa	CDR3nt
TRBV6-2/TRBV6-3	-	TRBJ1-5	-	CASRPQGWGPNGWPQHF	TGTGCCAGCAGGCCACAGGGTTGGGGTCCCAACGGGTGGCCCCAGCATTTT
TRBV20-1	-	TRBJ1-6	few	CSARDSETQNSPLHF	TGCAGTGCTAGAGATTCGGAGACACAAAATTCACCCCTCCACTTT
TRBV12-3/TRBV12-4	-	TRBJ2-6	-	CASHLTRRSGANVLTF	TGTGCCAGCCACCTCACCCGGCGGTCTGGGGCCAACGTCCTGACTTTC
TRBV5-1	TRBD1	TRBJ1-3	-	CASSQQGGNSGNTIYF	TGCGCCAGCAGCCAACAGGGGGGAAACTCCGGAAACACCATATATTTT
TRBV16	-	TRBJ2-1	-	CASSQRNGYNEQFF	TGTGCCAGCAGCCAAAGGAACGGCTACAATGAGCAGTTCTTC
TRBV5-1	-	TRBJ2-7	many	CASSLQDTYEQYF	TGCGCCAGCAGCTTACAGGACACCTACGAGCAGTACTTC
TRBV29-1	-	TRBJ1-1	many	CSVVARFMNTEAFF	TGCAGCGTTGTCGCCAGATTTATGAACACTGAAGCTTTCTTT
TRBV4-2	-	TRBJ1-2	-	CASSQVPGRVDGYTF	TGTGCCAGCAGCCAAGTCCCAGGGCGTGTGGATGGCTACACCTTC
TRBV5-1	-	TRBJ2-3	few	CASTLGLPVIDTQYF	TGCGCCAGCACCTTGGGCCTACCGGTGATAGATACGCAGTATTTT
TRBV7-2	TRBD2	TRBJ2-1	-	CASSLAGGPPIEQFF	TGTGCCAGCAGCCTAGCGGGGGGGCCCCCGATCGAGCAGTTCTTC
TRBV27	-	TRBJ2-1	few	CASSLNVGGEQFF	TGTGCCAGCAGTTTAAACGTTGGGGGGGAGCAGTTCTTC
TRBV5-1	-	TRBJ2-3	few	CASSPGRTDTQYF	TGCGCCAGCAGCCCCGGACGCACGGATACGCAGTATTTT
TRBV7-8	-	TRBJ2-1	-	CASSLGGSSYIEQFF	TGTGCCAGCAGCTTAGGGGGGAGCTCCTACATTGAGCAGTTCTTC
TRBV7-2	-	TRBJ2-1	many	CASSPMPKPRVEQFF	TGTGCCAGCAGCCCAATGCCCAAACCCAGGGTTGAGCAGTTCTTC
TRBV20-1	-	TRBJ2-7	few	CSARVQGPNEQYF	TGCAGTGCTAGAGTACAGGGTCCCAACGAGCAGTACTTC
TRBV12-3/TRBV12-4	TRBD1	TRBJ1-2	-	CASSPTGVKGYTF	TGTGCCAGCAGTCCCACAGGGGTAAAAGGCTACACCTTC
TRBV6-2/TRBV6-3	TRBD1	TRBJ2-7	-	CASTSGQGDEQYF	TGTGCCAGCACCTCGGGACAGGGCGACGAGCAGTACTTC
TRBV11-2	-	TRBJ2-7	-	CASRSWDSQFYEQYF	TGTGCCAGCAGATCGTGGGACTCCCAGTTTTACGAGCAGTACTTC
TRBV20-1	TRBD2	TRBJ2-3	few	CSASFSGGAEDTQYF	TGCAGTGCTAGTTTCAGCGGGGGGGCCGAAGATACGCAGTATTTT
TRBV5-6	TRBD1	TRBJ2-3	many	CASSPAPGQGSDTQYF	TGTGCCAGCAGCCCCGCGCCGGGACAGGGTTCAGATACGCAGTATTTT
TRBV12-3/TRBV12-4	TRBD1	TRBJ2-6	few	CASSLAGTGGANSGANVLTF	TGTGCCAGCAGTTTGGCCGGGACAGGGGGCGCAAACTCTGGGGCCAACGTCCTGACTTTC